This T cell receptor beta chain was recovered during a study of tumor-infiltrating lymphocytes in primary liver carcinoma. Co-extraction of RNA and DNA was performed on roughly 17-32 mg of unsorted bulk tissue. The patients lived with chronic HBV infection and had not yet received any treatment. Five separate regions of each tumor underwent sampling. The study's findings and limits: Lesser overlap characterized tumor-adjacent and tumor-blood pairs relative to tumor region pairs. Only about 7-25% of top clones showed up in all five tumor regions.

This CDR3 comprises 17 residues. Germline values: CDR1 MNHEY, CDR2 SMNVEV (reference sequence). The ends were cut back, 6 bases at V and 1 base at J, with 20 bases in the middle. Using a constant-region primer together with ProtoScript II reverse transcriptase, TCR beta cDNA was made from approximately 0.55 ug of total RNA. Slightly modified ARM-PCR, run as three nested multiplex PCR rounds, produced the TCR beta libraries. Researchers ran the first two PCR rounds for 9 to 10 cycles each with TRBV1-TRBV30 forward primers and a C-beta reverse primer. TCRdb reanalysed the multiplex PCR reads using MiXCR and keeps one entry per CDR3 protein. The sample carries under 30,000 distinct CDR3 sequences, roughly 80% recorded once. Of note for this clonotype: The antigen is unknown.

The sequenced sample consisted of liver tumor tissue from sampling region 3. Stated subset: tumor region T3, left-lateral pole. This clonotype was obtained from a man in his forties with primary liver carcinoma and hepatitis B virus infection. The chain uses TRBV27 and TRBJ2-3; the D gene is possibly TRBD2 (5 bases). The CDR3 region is CASRAMWGDPGTDTQYF. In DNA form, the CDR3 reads TGTGCCAGCAGAGCTATGTGGGGAGATCCCGGCACAGATACGCAGTATTTT.